The entry that follows covers one T cell receptor beta chain sequence. The V and J ends lost 6 bases and 7 bases, in that order; junction bases with no gene match: 14. The germline gives CDR1 ENHRY, CDR2 SYGVKD. The CDR3 extends over 15 amino acids. The data are from a study of shared clonotypes between healthy human individuals. Only in-frame clones appear in the TCRdb table, and some are missing; sequencing was by immunoSEQ multiplex PCR. The sample carries 2.3 million or so clones, approximately 95% recorded once. The chain is built from TRBV10-3 and TRBJ1-2, with 7 bases aligning to TRBD1. The clonotype originates from a man aged 18-30 years in good health. Some clones in this sample may be carry-over from other donors' samples. The sequenced sample consisted of naive CD4+ T cells from PBMCs. The subset here: CD45RA+ positively selected. The CDR3 loop reads CAISPMLEGAGGYTF. The CDR3 bases are TGTGCCATCAGCCCAATGTTGGAGGGGGCGGGTGGCTACACCTTC.